This entry lists 27 T cell receptor beta chains sequenced from one sample in a study of siplizumab effects on memory and regulatory T cells (dated by TCRdb to 2018 to 2020). Library preparation used the immunoSEQ multiplex PCR assay. TCRdb mirrors the immuneACCESS table, restricted to in-frame sequences. Some clones are absent from its copies; in checked studies, under half trace to an unresolved V gene, and the reason for the others is unknown. A total of tens of thousands of clones appear in this sample, roughly 87% of them only once. About 0.35% of the sample rests with the top ten. The sample consisted of naive CD8+ T cells sorted from blood. The cell subset or site label, read with the paper, signifies: unstimulated naive T cells. The receptors come from a human donor in good health.

This CDR3 reads CASSAGGEKETQYF. The CDR3 DNA is TGCGCCAGCTCGGCGGGGGGGGAAAAAGAGACCCAGTACTTC. The rearrangement uses TRBV5-1 and TRBJ2-5, with TRBD2 matching over 9 bases. Trimming took 7 bases from V and 3 from J; bases not matched to a gene: 7. Germline CDR1 is SGHRS and CDR2 is YFSETQ. The CDR3 contains 14 residues.

In its sample, this clone was seen once. V and J are TRBV6-5 and TRBJ1-1; D gene uncertain. The germline CDR1 and CDR2 sequences are MNHEY and SVGAGI. The CDR3 has 15 amino acids. The V end lost 5 bases, the J end lost 1 base, and 14 bases lay between the germline ends. Here the CDR3 DNA reads TGTGCCAGCAGTAACCCACAAGAATCGAACACTGAAGCTTTCTTT. Protein: CASSNPQESNTEAFF.

This clone appeared a single time. V is TRBV5-1 and J is TRBJ2-7, with TRBD2 matching 11 bases. The CDR3 is made up of 15 amino acids. Germline V gene sequence: CDR1 SGHRS, CDR2 YFSETQ. V shed 4 bases, J shed 3 bases, and the junction held 6 bases outside the gene matches. CDR3 residues: CASSTIAGGDYEQYF. The CDR3 nucleotides are TGCGCCAGCAGCACAATAGCGGGAGGGGACTACGAGCAGTACTTC.

This clone was found once. The chain has TRBV5-1 and TRBJ2-3, with D perhaps matching TRBD1 or TRBD2 (5 bases each). CDR3 size: 17 residues. Germline CDR1 SGHRS, CDR2 YFSETQ. Trimming took off 4 bases at V and 4 bases at J, with 22 bases between the two ends. The CDR3 reads CASSRPRDPEGPDTQYF. For the CDR3, the DNA is TGCGCCAGCAGCCGCCCACGGGACCCCGAAGGGCCAGATACGCAGTATTTT.

This chain connects TRBV5-1 to TRBJ2-5; D ambiguous. Looked up from germline, CDR1 is SGHRS and CDR2 is YFSETQ. The CDR3 contains 14 residues. V was clipped by 0 bases and J by 0 bases, with 6 bases between them. CDR3 DNA sequence: TGCGCCAGCAGCTTGGACCCGTACCAAGAGACCCAGTACTTC. This sequence encodes CASSLDPYQETQYF.

The chain joins TRBV5-8 to TRBJ1-6, with D possibly being TRBD1 (6 bases). The CDR3 is 14 amino acids. V shed 4 bases and J shed 10 bases, with 15 bases lying between them. Germline V gene sequence: CDR1 SGHTS, CDR2 YDEGEE. The CDR3 DNA reads TGTGCCAGCAGCATCACAGGGTTTCAGTCACCCCTCCACTTT. This encodes CASSITGFQSPLHF.

This chain uses TRBV2 with TRBJ2-1; unclear D gene. CDR1 is SNHLY, CDR2 FYNNEI, per germline. The CDR3 length is 17 residues. V was trimmed by 2 bases and J by 3 bases, leaving 17 bases between them. The CDR3 region is CASSERPGASIYNEQFF. The CDR3 DNA sequence: TGTGCCAGCAGTGAAAGGCCAGGCGCTAGTATCTACAATGAGCAGTTCTTC.

The genes are TRBV19 and TRBJ2-1; maybe TRBD2 (5 bases). The germline V gene has CDR1 LNHDA and CDR2 SQIVND (reference sequence). V was shortened by 8 bases and J by 5 bases, with 16 bases between the two germline ends. The CDR3 runs 14 residues. This CDR3 is CASDTGGYNNEQFF. The CDR3, as DNA: TGTGCCAGTGACACTGGCGGGTATAACAATGAGCAGTTCTTC.

The rearrangement uses TRBV19 and TRBJ2-7, with D perhaps TRBD2 (5 bases). The germline V and J ends were trimmed by 3 bases and 4 bases, with 7 bases remaining between them. CDR1 and CDR2 (germline): LNHDA, SQIVND (reference sequence). The CDR3 loop spans 12 amino acids. In nucleotides, the CDR3 is TGTGCCAGTAGTATCCCGGGGTACGAGCAGTACTTC. This codes for CASSIPGYEQYF.

This clone was seen a few times. The chain employs TRBV4-1 and TRBJ2-7; D might be TRBD1 (5 bases). V was cut by 0 bases and J by 6 bases, with 9 bases left in between. Germline V gene data show CDR1 as MGHRA and CDR2 as YSYEKL. The CDR3 length is 13 residues. The CDR3 DNA is TGCGCCAGCAGCCAAGATACCAGGGCCGAGCAGTACTTC. It specifies CASSQDTRAEQYF.

V and J are TRBV6-1 and TRBJ2-3, with D tentatively TRBD2 (6 bases). Trimming cost V 6 bases and J 0 bases, with 10 bases left between them. Germline CDR1 MNHNS, CDR2 SASEGT. The CDR3 is 14 residues long. CDR3 nucleotide sequence: TGTGCCAGCAGGGGGGACTCGAGCACAGATACGCAGTATTTT. Translating gives CASRGDSSTDTQYF.

This clone has more than one count but fewer than ten. This chain joins TRBV6-4 and TRBJ2-1, with 14 positions matching TRBD2. The CDR3 totals 16 residues. With 0 bases clipped from V and 9 bases from J, the junction kept 4 bases outside the gene matches. Germline V lookup: CDR1 MRHNA, CDR2 SNTAGT. The CDR3 nucleotides read TGTGCCAGCAGTGACTCCGGGACTAGCGGGAGTGGTGAGCAGTTCTTC. It codes for CASSDSGTSGSGEQFF.

The chain combines TRBV7-8 with TRBJ2-7; the match to TRBD2 covers 10 bases. The CDR3 has 19 amino acids. V was pared by 5 bases and J by 4 bases, with 20 bases of the junction left unmatched. Germline loops: CDR1 SGHVS, CDR2 FQNEAQ. The CDR3 sequence: CASSERSWTSGGAVYEQYF. The DNA of the CDR3 is TGTGCCAGCAGCGAGCGATCTTGGACTAGCGGAGGGGCCGTATACGAGCAGTACTTC.

The chain has TRBV9 and TRBJ1-1; D not certain. Germline lookup yields CDR1 SGDLS and CDR2 YYNGEE. V shed 2 bases and J shed 2 bases, with 10 bases lying between them. CDR3 length: 14 amino acids. The CDR3 is CASSVVERNTEAFF. Written as DNA, the CDR3 is TGTGCCAGCAGCGTGGTGGAAAGAAACACTGAAGCTTTCTTT.

V is TRBV5-5 and J is TRBJ1-2, with TRBD1 matching over 7 bases. CDR1 and CDR2 (germline): SGHKS, YYEKEE (reference sequence). The CDR3 is 14 residues long. Germline trimming cut 2 bases from V and 5 bases from J; bases unmatched to any gene: 6. The CDR3 here is CASSLNRGSYGYTF. DNA for the CDR3: TGTGCCAGCAGCTTAAACAGGGGAAGTTATGGCTACACCTTC.

The chain couples TRBV27 to TRBJ1-5; 9 positions match TRBD1. This CDR3 contains 15 residues. Germline trimming cut 5 bases from V and 6 bases from J; bases unmatched to any gene: 8. CDR1 is MNHEY, CDR2 SMNVEV, per germline (reference sequence). The CDR3 region is CASSPGQGSAQPQHF. The CDR3 DNA follows: TGTGCCAGCAGTCCCGGACAGGGGAGCGCTCAGCCCCAGCATTTT.

The V gene is TRBV25-1, the J gene TRBJ2-7, with a tentative D call TRBD2 (6 bases). CDR1 and CDR2 (germline): MGHDK, SYGVNS. V was cut by 5 bases and J by 6 bases, with 20 bases left in between. This CDR3 is built from 15 residues. The CDR3 DNA is TGTGCCAGCAGTCCCCGTTCGGGGGAGCGGGCCGAGCAGTACTTC. Translation gives CASSPRSGERAEQYF.

The chain recombines TRBV9 with TRBJ2-3; D possibly corresponds to TRBD1 (5 bases). Trimming stripped 1 base from V and 0 bases from J, with 12 bases between. Looked up from germline, CDR1 is SGDLS and CDR2 is YYNGEE. This CDR3 has 16 amino acids. The CDR3 bases are TGTGCCAGCAGCGTAAATTGGCAGGGAAGCACAGATACGCAGTATTTT. Translation: CASSVNWQGSTDTQYF.

A single count supports this clone. This same CDR3 is encoded by further DNA sequences in the sample. The chain recombines TRBV5-1 with TRBJ2-1; D is uncertain. Germline V lookup: CDR1 SGHRS, CDR2 YFSETQ. With 7 bases removed from V and 0 bases from J, the gap between germline ends came to 8 bases. CDR3 size: 13 residues. The CDR3 nucleotides read TGCGCCAGCGCCCTGAGCTCCTACAATGAGCAGTTCTTC. Protein sequence: CASALSSYNEQFF.

The chain uses TRBV5-8 and TRBJ1-5, with TRBD1 identical over 8 bases. The length of the CDR3 is 20 residues. V was clipped by 0 bases and J by 5 bases; unmatched bases: 19. The germline CDR1 and CDR2 sequences are SGHTS and YDEGEE. The CDR3 DNA is TGTGCCAGCAGCTTGGCGGGGCGGCAGGGGGCCCGCGACGGGGATCAGCCCCAGCATTTT. Its protein is CASSLAGRQGARDGDQPQHF.

This clone was detected only once. The J gene is TRBJ2-3, the V gene TRBV7-9, with TRBD1 as a possible D gene (5 bases). The CDR3 covers 12 residues. The V and J ends lost 5 bases and 4 bases respectively, with 7 bases between them. The germline V gene has CDR1 SEHNR and CDR2 FQNEAQ (reference sequence). CDR3 sequence: CASSPGSDTQYF. In DNA, the CDR3 is TGTGCCAGCAGCCCAGGGTCAGATACGCAGTATTTT.

J is TRBJ1-1 and V is TRBV2; 9 bases are a match to TRBD1. From germline, CDR1 is SNHLY and CDR2 FYNNEI. With 5 bases clipped from V and 0 bases from J, the junction kept 7 bases outside the gene matches. The CDR3 covers 16 residues. DNA of the CDR3: TGTGCCAGCAGTTGGGACAGGGATTACATGAACACTGAAGCTTTCTTT. The encoded protein is CASSWDRDYMNTEAFF.

The chain has TRBV11-2 and TRBJ2-1, with 13 nucleotides matching TRBD2. From germline, CDR1 is SGHAT and CDR2 FQNNGV. CDR3 length: 19 amino acids. With 7 bases clipped from V and 0 bases from J, the junction kept 12 bases outside the gene matches. As DNA, the CDR3 is TGTGCCAGCACCCAAGCTGGACTAGCGGGGGAAAGCTCCTACAATGAGCAGTTCTTC. This gives the protein CASTQAGLAGESSYNEQFF.

This sequence joins TRBV9 and TRBJ1-3; D is unresolved. V was clipped by 0 bases and J by 3 bases, with 4 bases between them. Germline assignment: CDR1 SGDLS and CDR2 YYNGEE. The CDR3 is 13 amino acids. The CDR3 nucleotides are TGTGCCAGCAGCGTAGGTGGTGGAAACACCATATATTTT. This sequence encodes CASSVGGGNTIYF.

The gene calls are TRBV5-4 and TRBJ1-2; D gene unclear. The CDR3 consists of 15 residues. V lost 0 bases and J lost 6, with 15 bases in between. CDR1 SGHNT and CDR2 YYREEE come from the germline V gene (reference sequence). CDR3 protein: CASSLDRLKIHGYTF. CDR3 coding DNA: TGTGCCAGCAGCTTGGACAGACTAAAGATCCATGGCTACACCTTC.

This sequence joins TRBV27 and TRBJ1-1, with TRBD1 matching over 10 bases. There are 14 residues in the CDR3. Germline CDR1 reads MNHEY; CDR2 reads SMNVEV (reference sequence). J gave up 5 bases and V 6 bases, and 6 bases lay outside the gene matches. This chain's CDR3 is CASRTGTGVTEAFF. The CDR3 nucleotides are TGTGCCAGCAGAACCGGGACAGGGGTTACTGAAGCTTTCTTT.

Only a few counts were recorded for this clone. In DNA form, the CDR3 reads TGCGCCAGCAGCGCCGGGGACAGGGAAGACACCGGGGAGCTGTTTTTT. The encoded protein is CASSAGDREDTGELFF. The J gene is TRBJ2-2, the V gene TRBV5-1, with 9 bases identical to TRBD1. After removal of 4 bases from V and 3 bases from J, the junction contained 7 bases not matched to a gene. The CDR3 has 16 residues. Germline-derived CDR1 and CDR2 are SGHRS and YFSETQ.